This TCR beta chain was found in a study of cytomegalovirus exposure and HLA in healthy donors. The CDR3 extends over 19 amino acids. Germline V CDR1 and CDR2: SGHVS, FQNEAQ. V lost 5 bases to trimming and J lost 3 bases; unmatched junction nucleotides: 18. This clone was counted a few times. Amplification used 60 Vbeta primers and 13 Jbeta primers. Only in-frame clones appear in the TCRdb table, and some are missing; sequencing was by immunoSEQ multiplex PCR. The data hold around 120,000 clones, with 60% to 85% observed a single time. The V and J genes are TRBV7-8 and TRBJ1-5; 8 bases fit TRBD1. This clonotype was obtained from a woman younger than 30 in good health and CMV-seronegative. Sequenced: PBMCs. The CDR3 DNA is TGTGCCAGCAGCCCTCGTCGGACAGGGTTACCTCTTCCCAATCAGCCCCAGCATTTT. It translates to CASSPRRTGLPLPNQPQHF.